Each of the 20 T cell receptor beta chains below was sequenced from the same sample in a study of T cell repertoires in cytomegalovirus infection. From the reads, TCRdb called clonotypes with MiXCR, one entry per CDR3 protein. The table records approximately 700,000 distinct CDR3 sequences, roughly 36% of them present only once. Input material: PBMCs. These receptor sequences come from a human donor in good health (CMV status not recorded). Some clones in this sample may be carry-over from other donors' samples.

This clonotype came up a few times. V gene TRBV11-2 combines with J gene TRBJ2-1; possible D gene TRBD2, 6 bases. Trimming pared 6 bases from V and 6 bases from J, leaving 21 bases between. The CDR3 totals 16 residues. The germline V gene has CDR1 SGHAT and CDR2 FQNNGV. The CDR3, as DNA: TGTGCCAGCAGTCAAGCCCGGGGGACTCGTTCCAATGAGCAGTTCTTC. It translates to CASSQARGTRSNEQFF.

This clonotype has ten or more counts. The chain couples TRBV7-4 to TRBJ1-3; D is ambiguous. The V gene's germline CDR1 is SGHVT and CDR2 SQSDAQ. This CDR3 has 19 amino acids. Deletions cut 0 bases from V and 3 bases from J, with 21 bases between. This chain's CDR3 is CASSLAPHSPPYSGNTIYF. In DNA form, the CDR3 reads TGTGCCAGCAGCTTAGCGCCACACAGCCCCCCTTATAGTGGAAACACCATATATTTT.

V is TRBV28 and J is TRBJ1-1; 9 bases line up with TRBD1. Germline CDR1 and CDR2: MDHEN and SYDVKM. V lost 6 bases to trimming and J lost 1 base; unmatched junction nucleotides: 9. This CDR3 region has 16 residues. The CDR3 protein is CASSLGQGGANTEAFF. For the CDR3, the DNA is TGTGCCAGCAGCTTGGGACAGGGAGGTGCGAACACTGAAGCTTTCTTT.

The chain joins TRBV12-3 or TRBV12-4 to TRBJ2-3; D is uncertain. The V end lost 3 bases, the J end lost 2 bases, and 15 bases lay between the germline ends. CDR3 size: 16 residues. The CDR3 DNA reads TGTGCCAGCAGTTTCTGGCAAATTCGGGCCACAGATACGCAGTATTTT. This translates into CASSFWQIRATDTQYF.

This clonotype was picked up many times. This chain joins TRBV7-8 and TRBJ1-1, with 7 positions matching TRBD1. Germline CDR1 and CDR2: SGHVS and FQNEAQ. The CDR3 contains 15 residues. V shed 5 bases and J 0 bases; nucleotides not matched to a gene: 6. CDR3: CASSPPTGMNTEAFF. The CDR3 coding sequence is TGTGCCAGCAGCCCACCGACAGGGATGAACACTGAAGCTTTCTTT.

The chain combines TRBV29-1 with TRBJ2-5; 7 bases are shared with TRBD1. CDR1 is SQVTM and CDR2 is ANQGSEA in the germline V gene. This CDR3 is 13 amino acids long. V lost 7 bases, J lost 0 bases, and 5 bases stayed unmatched. The CDR3 region has the DNA TGCAGCGCCCTACAGGGGAACCAAGAGACCCAGTACTTC. Its protein is CSALQGNQETQYF.

About this clonotype itself: A read error may produce the germline difference seen at one junction end. The V and J genes are TRBV6-6 and TRBJ2-3, with 11 bases lining up with TRBD2. In germline, CDR1 is MNHNY, CDR2 SVGAGI (reference sequence). This CDR3 is 15 amino acids long. The CDR3 sequence: CARSSTSGGRDTQDF. The CDR3 DNA reads TGTGCCCGCAGTTCAACTAGCGGGGGTAGAGATACGCAGGATTTT.

The CDR3 region is CASSPPRGGANVLTF. The CDR3 coding sequence is TGTGCCAGCAGTCCCCCTCGAGGTGGGGCCAACGTCCTGACTTTC. The chain recombines TRBV28 with TRBJ2-6, with D hard to call. The V gene's germline CDR1 is MDHEN and CDR2 SYDVKM. With 5 bases removed from V and 3 bases from J, the gap between germline ends came to 11 bases. CDR3 length: 15 amino acids.

The chain is built from TRBV6-6 and TRBJ2-5; D is unresolved. The CDR3 spans 13 residues. Between the trimmed V and J ends, which lost 6 bases and 0 bases, there was a span of 8 bases. Germline loops: CDR1 MNHNY, CDR2 SVGAGI (reference sequence). CDR3 residues: CASSKGHQETQYF. The CDR3 DNA reads as TGTGCCAGCAGCAAGGGCCACCAAGAGACCCAGTACTTC.

The rearrangement uses TRBV28 and TRBJ1-2; D gene uncertain. Germline CDR1 MDHEN, CDR2 SYDVKM. The CDR3 extends over 13 amino acids. The V and J ends lost 2 bases and 4 bases respectively, with 8 bases between them. The CDR3, as DNA: TGTGCCAGCAGTTTAAGGGCAGCCTATGGCTACACCTTC. As protein: CASSLRAAYGYTF.

The DNA of the CDR3 is TGCAGTGCTAGACCGGACAGGTCCCCCTACGAGCAGTACTTC. It encodes CSARPDRSPYEQYF. The chain is built from TRBV20-1 and TRBJ2-7; 7 bases line up with TRBD1. V trimming: 2 bases; J trimming: 2 bases; junction bases outside the gene matches: 6. Looked up from germline, CDR1 is DFQATT and CDR2 is SNEGSKA (reference sequence). This CDR3 region has 14 residues.

The V gene is TRBV7-2, the J gene TRBJ2-1; D gene unclear. The CDR3 spans 12 residues. Germline-derived CDR1 and CDR2 are SGHTA and FQGNSA. Trimming shortened V by 1 base and J by 10 bases, and 8 bases separated the two germline ends. CDR3 in amino acids: CASSLGYVEQFF. Written as DNA, the CDR3 is TGTGCCAGCAGCTTAGGTTACGTCGAGCAGTTCTTC.

V is TRBV7-6 and J is TRBJ2-1, with D possibly being TRBD1 or TRBD2 (5 bases each). Trimming took off 1 base at V and 8 bases at J, with 12 bases between the two ends. Germline V lookup: CDR1 SGHVS, CDR2 FNYEAQ. This CDR3 is built from 14 residues. The CDR3 region is CASSLVRLGDEQFF. The CDR3 DNA reads TGTGCCAGCAGCTTAGTCAGGCTGGGGGATGAGCAGTTCTTC. The complete variable domain, with remaining parts taken from reference TRBV7-6 and TRBJ2-1, reads GAGVSQSPRYKVTKRGQDVALRCDPISGHVSLYWYRQALGQGPEFLTYFNYEAQQDKSGLPNDRFSAERPEGSISTLTIQRTEQRDSAMYRCASSLVRLGDEQFFGPGTRLTVL.

This clonotype was picked up a small number of times. The chain joins TRBV12-3 or TRBV12-4 to TRBJ2-2; 8 bases line up with TRBD2. Trimming removed 2 bases from V and 6 bases from J; junction bases left unmatched: 5. This CDR3 region has 15 residues. CDR3 nucleotides: TGTGCCAGCAGTTTAAGCGGGAGAGTGGCCGGGGAGCTGTTTTTT. This sequence encodes CASSLSGRVAGELFF.

This clonotype has a handful of counts. The chain combines TRBV28 with TRBJ2-7; D perhaps matches TRBD2 (5 bases). The V end lost 7 bases, the J end lost 2 bases, and 15 bases lay between the germline ends. Per the germline V gene, CDR1 is MDHEN and CDR2 is SYDVKM. This CDR3 spans 14 amino acids. DNA for the CDR3: TGTGCCAGCACCCAACCCGGGGATACCTACGAGCAGTACTTC. Protein: CASTQPGDTYEQYF.

The rearrangement links TRBV5-1 to TRBJ2-3; 7 bases fit TRBD2. There are 15 residues in the CDR3. The junction had 10 bases not matched to a gene; V was cut back by 4 bases and J by 5 bases. The germline V gene encodes CDR1 SGHRS and CDR2 YFSETQ. The CDR3 DNA reads TGCGCCAGCAGCCGGGGAGGGCTAGCCGGAGATACGCAGTATTTT. Translation: CASSRGGLAGDTQYF. Full variable domain (remainder filled in from reference TRBV5-1 and TRBJ2-3): KAGVTQTPRYLIKTRGQQVTLSCSPISGHRSVSWYQQTPGQGLQFLFEYFSETQRNKGNFPGRFSGRQFSNSRSEMNVSTLELGDSALYLCASSRGGLAGDTQYFGPGTRLTVL.

This clonotype was detected a few times. The gene calls are TRBV7-6 and TRBJ1-1, with D perhaps matching TRBD1 (6 bases). The CDR3 loop spans 14 amino acids. Germline CDR1 is SGHVS and CDR2 is FNYEAQ. The V and J ends lost 4 bases and 2 bases respectively, with 11 bases between them. Here the CDR3 DNA reads TGTGCCAGCAGCTCCCGGGGGGGCAACACTGAAGCTTTCTTT. Its translation: CASSSRGGNTEAFF. Complete variable domain (other parts from reference TRBV7-6 and TRBJ1-1): GAGVSQSPRYKVTKRGQDVALRCDPISGHVSLYWYRQALGQGPEFLTYFNYEAQQDKSGLPNDRFSAERPEGSISTLTIQRTEQRDSAMYRCASSSRGGNTEAFFGQGTRLTVV.

This clonotype was detected a few times. The rearrangement links TRBV28 to TRBJ1-5; D gene ambiguous. The CDR3 consists of 14 residues. Trimming took off 2 bases at V and 3 bases at J, with 8 bases between the two ends. Germline V CDR1 and CDR2: MDHEN, SYDVKM. CDR3 in DNA: TGTGCCAGCAGTTTAGGCACCTACAATCAGCCCCAGCATTTT. As protein: CASSLGTYNQPQHF.

J is TRBJ2-3 and V is TRBV4-1; 10 nucleotides match TRBD2. Germline CDR1 and CDR2: MGHRA and YSYEKL. V gave up 1 base and J gave up 5 bases; unmatched junction bases: 9. The CDR3 spans 17 residues. The CDR3 region is CASSQGPSAGGIDTQYF. The CDR3 DNA reads as TGCGCCAGCAGCCAAGGGCCGTCAGCGGGAGGGATAGATACGCAGTATTTT.

The chain carries TRBV27 and TRBJ1-6; D is ambiguous. V shed 1 base and J shed 0 bases, with 10 bases lying between them. The CDR3 has 17 amino acids. Germline CDR1 MNHEY, CDR2 SMNVEV (reference sequence). CDR3 region: CASSLYPGSSYNSPLHF. The CDR3 nucleotides are TGTGCCAGCAGTTTATATCCCGGGAGCTCCTATAATTCACCCCTCCACTTT.